This T cell receptor (beta chain) appears in the sequencing data of a study of cytomegalovirus exposure and HLA in healthy donors (dated by TCRdb to 2016 to 2017). Notes on the research overall: In an earlier analysis of 587 of the donors, 276 Gb of sequence data and 117 million unique TCR beta sequences from 150 million to 200 million T cells were reported. Around 320 gigabases of sequencing data and tens of millions of unique TCR sequences were included in an early release covering roughly 600 HLA-typed donors. The genetic ancestry cluster associated with self-reported Caucasian donors included 70% to 85% of the approximately 430 genotyped donors. The aim of the study was to test whether cataloging public T cell receptors could identify signatures of past pathogen exposure. The T cell repertoires of several hundred subjects were profiled by immunosequencing and related to cytomegalovirus serostatus. Besides the first cohort of roughly 660 subjects, a separate validation cohort made up of 120 different subjects was used. To predict cytomegalovirus infection status, the study combined high-throughput TCR immunosequencing, statistical association of individual TCRs with disease status, and machine learning. To study patterns of TCR occurrence, a later analysis re-analyzed previously published TCR beta repertoires from around 700 donors and added high-resolution HLA genotyping. Rather than using new phenotypic data, the later analysis identified candidate immune exposures from TCR beta sequences and from how often those sequences occurred across donors. To decide whether each TCR beta V gene segment behaved as functional or pseudogenic, an earlier analysis of approximately 600 of the donors relied on high-throughput TCR beta sequencing. Donor age, sex, ethnicity and CMV serostatus were collected together with the repertoire data. Genome-wide SNP genotypes for about 65% of the 666 donors were used in a later genetic analysis, which treated that subset as a discovery cohort. All discovery cohort repertoires had been generated on a single sequencing platform. Both class I and class II loci were covered by HLA typing, at four-digit resolution. Typing coverage varied by locus: roughly 629-640 donors for A, B, C, DRB1 and DQB1; more than 500 for DQA1; more than 600 for DPA1; approximately 450 for DPB1. About five DR-DQ haplotypes were treated as single units for association and clustering because of strong linkage in the cohort. Among about 400 genotyped donors of the cohort, an average of approximately 240,000 unique TCR beta nucleotide sequences was sequenced per donor, of which roughly 18% were non-productive. The full study reports these points: The classifier was reported to diagnose cytomegalovirus status with high specificity and sensitivity in both the original cohort and the validation cohort. The authors suggested that the approach could potentially be extended to other disease states and immunological phenotypes. A later genetic analysis reported fewer N-insertions in productive TCRs among donors in an Asian-associated ancestry cluster than the approximately 670-donor mean. Because some donors lacked HLA typing at each locus, the association tests relied only on the typed subset. CMV serostatus was the only immune exposure information available for the cohort. A further reported finding was that TCR beta sequences accurately predicted the HLA-A and HLA-B alleles for most subjects in the first cohort. A cluster of highly shared sequence variants was judged likely to represent a technical artifact of the sequencing pipeline. A later analysis found that most CMV-associated TCR beta chains appeared HLA-restricted, with HLA associations seemingly driven largely by CMV exposure. While some public TCRs were present in many individuals, most TCR sequences turned up only very rarely across donors. The study gave a list of 150 to 200 TCR beta chains associated with cytomegalovirus. Linkage disequilibrium might explain the correlated functional status among segregating V segments, but an unknown experimental factor could not be ruled out. Three of the identified cytomegalovirus-associated TCR beta chains were confirmed in vitro to be specific for cytomegalovirus antigens. In an earlier analysis of 587 of the donors, most TCR beta V segments appeared in productive rearrangements about 87% or about 30% of the time, broadly matching IMGT annotations. V-gene and J-gene trimming of TCR beta chains was associated with a missense DCLRE1C variant in a later genetic analysis, and the association was replicated in an independent cohort. Roughly uniform sequencing depth across donors was assumed in presence/absence analyses, although this assumption may not hold. A later analysis associated 15,000 to 20,000 TCR beta sequences with specific HLA alleles at a false discovery rate of 0.05. Only TCR beta chains were sequenced in this cohort, and the absence of alpha or paired-chain data limited detectable features. In a later analysis, several top co-occurrence clusters were reported to appear linked to parvovirus B19, influenza, CMV and Epstein-Barr virus. Because counts were too low, 15 to 20 rarely observed V segments, including chromosome 9 orphons, were excluded from the earlier analysis of 500 to 700 of the donors. In a later analysis, HLA-associated TCR beta chains showed more clonal expansion and lower generation probabilities than non-associated chains that were equally common. Strong co-occurrence of HLA alleles, especially DR and DQ, made assigning TCR associations to individual alleles difficult. In a later analysis, TCR association rates were found to vary across HLA loci, with the most associated TCRs seen for DRB1 alleles and the fewest for HLA-C alleles. Because the 87-base-pair reads could not distinguish some IMGT-functional V segments, including TRBV6-2 and TRBV6-3, those segments were excluded.

This clone was seen a few times. The specificity of this receptor is unknown. Per-base qualities were not stored, and no clone one base away is much larger. To prepare the library, the immunoSEQ multiplex PCR assay was applied. For the multiplex PCR, a mixture combining 60 forward primers for TCR Vbeta segments and 13 reverse primers for TCR Jbeta segments was used. Amplification of the CDR3 region of rearranged TCR beta genes was performed with a multiplex PCR assay on genomic DNA. The Illumina HiSeq System was used to sequence the amplified TCR beta libraries as 87-base-pair reads. As for how the authors treated the data: A later analysis counted some 74 million unique TCR beta chains across the approximately 700 repertoires, and some 11 million of these chains were shared by at least two donors. A nearest-neighbor algorithm error-corrected the raw reads and collapsed the reads into unique sequences, merging closely related sequences to remove PCR and sequencing errors. To assign V, D and J gene segments, CDR3 sequences were aligned to IMGT reference sequences. For a sequence to be retained, a match of at least six nucleotides was required to both a V gene segment and a J gene segment. Rearrangements were classified as productive when the CDR3 lacked stop codons and remained in frame with V and J, and all other rearrangements were classified as non-productive. CDR3 was defined according to IMGT convention as the region running from the second conserved V-encoded cysteine to the conserved J-encoded phenylalanine. Sequences without an unambiguous match to a single V gene segment were excluded from the earlier analysis of approximately 560 of the donors. An earlier analysis of several hundred of the donors called V segments functional above 56.7% productive rearrangements and segregating when the between-donor standard deviation exceeded 5%. A statistical classification framework was developed to diagnose cytomegalovirus status using the catalog of TCR beta chain sequences. In a later analysis, V and J genes were assigned by comparing TCR nucleotide sequences against IMGT/GENE-DB human TR gene sequences. Using the TCRdist pipeline, a later analysis assigned CDR3 sequences along with most-parsimonious VDJ recombination scenarios. A later analysis defined each TCR beta chain by its CDR3 amino acid sequence plus V-gene family, and excluded reads lacking a unique V-gene family. As a way to deal with suspected cross-contamination and a sequencing artifact, a later analysis dropped approximately 590 nucleotide sequences that were highly shared and had low generation probability. In a later analysis, a clonal expansion index was calculated for each public chain from normalized within-repertoire ranks of inferred template counts. A later analysis computed generation probabilities with a VDJ recombination model fitted to out-of-frame rearrangements, and checked the results against IGoR. A later analysis scored TCR-TCR, TCR-HLA and TCR-CMV co-occurrence with hypergeometric tests, applying a repertoire-size bias correction to TCR pairs. To estimate false discovery rates, a later analysis permuted the HLA or CMV assignments 20 times. In a later analysis, co-occurring TCRs were grouped using DBSCAN, with TCRdist sequence similarity added in when clustering inside HLA-allele-positive subsets. Repertoires with fewer than 30,000 or more than 120,000 public chains were left out of co-occurrence clustering, as were a handful of repertoires with anomalous nucleotide sharing. The clones in this table, taken by TCRdb from immuneACCESS, are in-frame only. Not every clone is retained; where verified, under half of the shortfall comes from an unresolved V gene, and the cause of the rest is unknown. V and J calls and clone size are those listed in that table; D and trimming were worked out from the DNA. For this sample the table gives about 200,000 clones, of which approximately 78% were detected only once. The ten largest clones take up 2.5% to 3% of the sample.

Trimming leaves V shorter by 6 bases and J shorter by 9 bases, with the junction holding 7 bases beyond the gene matches. According to the germline V gene (reference sequence), CDR1 reads MNHNY and CDR2 reads SVGAGI. From the cysteine through the phenylalanine, the CDR3 covers 12 amino acids. The kept DNA is CDR3 alone, 36 bases in frame from the first base. The cohort was made up of roughly 670 healthy bone marrow donors. At the time of sampling, all cohort members were nominally healthy, though unrecorded immune exposures were likely present. The donor tested CMV seronegative and was one of the 352 seronegative cohort members. A peripheral blood sample was provided by each donor, and peripheral blood mononuclear cells were used for TCR beta sequencing. The Qiagen DNeasy Blood Extraction Kit was used to extract genomic DNA from the blood cell samples.

The TCR originated in a man aged 25 to 45 in good health and CMV-seronegative. What was sequenced was PBMCs. The sequence links TRBV6-6 to TRBJ2-7; 8 central bases correspond to TRBD1. The CDR3 corresponds to CASSQGAVSQYF. The nucleotide sequence is given as TGTGCCAGCAGCCAGGGGGCTGTCTCGCAGTACTTC.